This T cell receptor (beta chain) was captured in a study of blood T cell repertoires in COVID-19. The wider study: Material from acute and convalescent COVID-19 was sourced from the United States, Italy and Spain. PBMCs, B-cell-depleted T cells, or T cells provided the cDNA or gDNA that made up the material.

TCRdb's table, derived via immunoSEQ multiplex PCR, lists solely in-frame clones and lacks some. The sample yields about 42,000 clones, about 85% seen once. Sequencing used peripheral blood. This sequence originates from a human donor in a cohort sampled during active COVID-19.

The CDR3 spells CASSPGGNQPQHF. Written as DNA, the CDR3 is TGTGCCAGCTCACCGGGAGGGAACCAGCCCCAGCATTTT. The rearrangement joins TRBV18 to TRBJ1-5, with unresolved D. CDR3 length: 13 amino acids. The ends were cut back, 3 bases at V and 7 bases at J, with 10 bases in the middle. Looked up from germline, CDR1 is KGHSH and CDR2 is LQKENI.